One sample yielded the 29 T cell receptor beta chains listed below, sequenced in a study of regulatory T cells in long-lasting Graves disease. To make TCR beta libraries, researchers used iRepertoire HTBI primers and Arm-PCR of CDR3 regions. TCRdb reprocessed the multiplex PCR reads with MiXCR, giving one entry per CDR3 protein. The sample consists of roughly 410,000 distinct CDR3 sequences, 15% of them appearing once. The time point here: newly diagnosed GD, antithyroid drugs for less than 3 months. PBMC-derived RNA was used for the TCR library. A further study also used this sample, focusing on T cells in Graves' hyperthyroidism and ophthalmopathy.

Sample: peripheral blood mononuclear cells (PBMCs), taken at new diagnosis, from a patient treated with antithyroid drugs. All receptors derive from a woman aged 40-49 years with Graves disease.

This clonotype was counted many times. This chain joins TRBV2 and TRBJ2-5, with 8 bases that match TRBD2. The germline V gene has CDR1 SNHLY and CDR2 FYNNEI. The CDR3 consists of 14 residues. V was pared by 7 bases and J by 3 bases, with 7 bases of the junction left unmatched. DNA of the CDR3: TGTGCCAGCACTTCCGAGACTAGCGAAGAGACCCAGTACTTC. Translated: CASTSETSEETQYF.

The chain recombines TRBV18 with TRBJ2-1; 7 nucleotides match TRBD1. This CDR3 region has 15 residues. Looked up from germline, CDR1 is KGHSH and CDR2 is LQKENI. V lost 0 bases to trimming and J lost 4 bases; unmatched junction nucleotides: 3. CDR3 sequence reads: CASSPPRQGYNEQFF. The DNA for the CDR3 is TGTGCCAGCTCACCACCTCGACAGGGTTACAATGAGCAGTTCTTC.

V gene TRBV6-2 or TRBV6-3 combines with J gene TRBJ2-1; 9 bases map to TRBD2. The germline CDR1 and CDR2 sequences are MNHEY and SVGEGT. Germline trimming cut 2 bases from V and 8 bases from J; bases unmatched to any gene: 7. The CDR3 loop spans 15 amino acids. The CDR3 spells CASSYRASGTDEQFF. CDR3 DNA sequence: TGTGCCAGCAGTTACAGGGCTAGCGGGACCGATGAGCAGTTCTTC.

The chain is built from TRBV7-9 and TRBJ1-6; D gene uncertain. Per the germline V gene, CDR1 is SEHNR and CDR2 is FQNEAQ (reference sequence). This CDR3 comprises 14 residues. V dropped 6 bases and J dropped 9 bases, with 15 bases sitting between them. The DNA of the CDR3 is TGTGCCAGCAGGTCTAGCCCGAACGGTTCACCCCTCCACTTT. This codes for CASRSSPNGSPLHF. Complete variable domain (other parts from reference TRBV7-9 and TRBJ1-6): DTGVSQNPRHKITKRGQNVTFRCDPISEHNRLYWYRQTLGQGPEFLTYFQNEAQLEKSRLLSDRFSAERPKGSFSTLEIQRTEQGDSAMYLCASRSSPNGSPLHFGNGTRLTVT.

This clonotype showed up many times. The V and J genes are TRBV15 and TRBJ2-7, with a possible D match to TRBD2 (5 bases). Germline lookup yields CDR1 LNHNV and CDR2 YYDKDF (reference sequence). Trimming left V 0 bases short and J 1 base short, with 10 bases between. The CDR3 has 15 amino acids. The DNA for the CDR3 is TGTGCCACCAGCAGAGATCTCGGAGGTTCCTACGAGCAGTACTTC. This codes for CATSRDLGGSYEQYF. Using reference TRBV15 and TRBJ2-7 for the parts outside the CDR3, the full variable domain is DAMVIQNPRYQVTQFGKPVTLSCSQTLNHNVMYWYQQKSSQAPKLLFHYYDKDFNNEADTPDNFQSRRPNTSFCFLDIRSPGLGDTAMYLCATSRDLGGSYEQYFGPGTRLTVT.

This clonotype was observed a handful of times. This sequence joins TRBV7-3 and TRBJ2-2; D unresolved. Germline CDR1 and CDR2: SGHTA and FQGTGA. The CDR3 runs to 15 residues. Trimming took off 2 bases at V and 4 bases at J, with 11 bases between the two ends. The CDR3 sequence: CASSLPDRFTGELFF. CDR3 sequence (DNA): TGTGCCAGCAGCTTACCGGACCGGTTCACCGGGGAGCTGTTTTTT. The variable domain in full, with the rest retrieved from reference TRBV7-3 and TRBJ2-2, is GAGVSQTPSNKVTEKGKYVELRCDPISGHTALYWYRQSLGQGPEFLIYFQGTGAADDSGLPNDRFFAVRPEGSVSTLKIQRTERGDSAVYLCASSLPDRFTGELFFGEGSRLTVL.

This clonotype was seen a handful of times. V usage is TRBV12-5 and J usage is TRBJ2-2, with a tentative D call TRBD2 (6 bases). Germline CDR1 is LGHNT and CDR2 is FRNRAP. V lost 7 bases and J 1 base, leaving 13 bases between the germline ends. The CDR3 is 15 amino acids. The DNA of the CDR3 is TGTGCTAGTGTTAAGGGTAGCGGGAACACCGGGGAGCTGTTTTTT. It is translated as CASVKGSGNTGELFF.

This clonotype has a handful of counts. V usage is TRBV20-1 and J usage is TRBJ2-1, with 8 bases matching TRBD1. CDR1 is DFQATT and CDR2 is SNEGSKA in the germline V gene (reference sequence). This CDR3 is built from 15 residues. Trimming at V came to 0 bases and at J to 4 bases, leaving 5 bases not matched to a gene. CDR3: CSARDWTGRYNEQFF. The CDR3 nucleotides are TGCAGTGCTAGAGATTGGACAGGGAGGTACAATGAGCAGTTCTTC.

This clonotype was counted many times. The V and J genes are TRBV11-2 and TRBJ2-1; 7 nucleotides align to TRBD1. The CDR3 spans 20 residues. Germline loops: CDR1 SGHAT, CDR2 FQNNGV. V was clipped by 3 bases and J by 5 bases; unmatched bases: 22. CDR3 residues: CASSFRARGRESKFNNEQFF. DNA of the CDR3: TGTGCCAGCAGCTTTAGGGCTAGGGGGCGCGAGAGTAAATTTAACAATGAGCAGTTCTTC.

Details on this clonotype: A much larger clonotype is one base distant, so this may be a read error. The rearrangement links TRBV19 to TRBJ2-1; tentative D call: TRBD1 (6 bases). The CDR3 loop spans 14 amino acids. Per germline, CDR1 LNHDA and CDR2 SQIVND (reference sequence). The CDR3 DNA follows: TGTGCCAGTAGTATATTTGGACAGCGAGAGGAGCAGTCCTTC. It translates to CASSIFGQREEQSF.

This chain links TRBV5-8 with TRBJ1-5; D not certain. Germline loops: CDR1 SGHTS, CDR2 YDEGEE. Trimming cost V 2 bases and J 5 bases, with 11 bases left between them. The CDR3 contains 14 residues. CDR3 in amino acids: CASSFKNGDQPQHF. The CDR3 DNA follows: TGTGCCAGCAGCTTCAAGAACGGAGATCAGCCCCAGCATTTT.

The sample holds many counts of this clonotype. The V and J genes are TRBV28 and TRBJ2-6, with D perhaps matching TRBD1 or TRBD2 (6 bases each). CDR3 size: 17 residues. Trimming cost V 3 bases and J 0 bases, with 12 bases left between them. Germline V gene lookup returns CDR1 MDHEN and CDR2 SYDVKM. Here the CDR3 reads CASSLGGSYSGANVLTF. CDR3 DNA: TGTGCCAGCAGTTTGGGGGGCTCTTACTCTGGGGCCAACGTCCTGACTTTC.

This clonotype came up many times. The chain is built from TRBV6-2 or TRBV6-3 and TRBJ2-1; the D is unclear. Trimming took off 4 bases at V and 5 bases at J, with 3 bases between the two ends. Looked up from germline, CDR1 is MNHEY and CDR2 is SVGEGT. The CDR3 has 11 residues. This chain's CDR3 is CASSWHNEQFF. The CDR3 DNA sequence: TGTGCCAGCAGTTGGCACAATGAGCAGTTCTTC.

The chain uses TRBV24-1 and TRBJ2-3, with TRBD2 identical over 7 bases. The CDR3 runs to 13 residues. In germline, CDR1 is KGHDR, CDR2 SFDVKD. The J segment lost 8 bases and the V segment lost 1 base, leaving 2 bases of the junction unmatched. CDR3: CATSDFTGGTQYF. The CDR3 nucleotides read TGTGCCACCAGTGATTTCACGGGGGGTACGCAGTATTTT.

In this sample, this clonotype turned up many times. The chain carries TRBV28 and TRBJ1-4, with D perhaps matching TRBD1 (5 bases). V was clipped by 3 bases and J by 3 bases, with 11 bases between them. Germline lookup yields CDR1 MDHEN and CDR2 SYDVKM. The CDR3 runs 15 residues. In DNA form, the CDR3 reads TGTGCCAGCAGTTTGCAGGGAGTAGCTAATGAAAAACTGTTTTTT. Protein sequence: CASSLQGVANEKLFF.

The V and J genes are TRBV20-1 and TRBJ2-2; TRBD1 might be the D (5 bases). Trimming took off 5 bases at V and 1 base at J, with 8 bases between the two ends. In germline, CDR1 is DFQATT, CDR2 SNEGSKA (reference sequence). This CDR3 contains 13 residues. CDR3 DNA sequence: TGCAGTGCTGCACAGGAGAACACCGGGGAGCTGTTTTTT. Its protein is CSAAQENTGELFF.

The chain combines TRBV12-3 or TRBV12-4 with TRBJ2-5, with D possibly being TRBD1 or TRBD2 (6 bases each). CDR3 length: 14 residues. Deletions cut 6 bases from V and 1 base from J, with 12 bases between. Here the CDR3 DNA reads TGTGCCAGCAGCCTTTCGGGGGCCCAAGAGACCCAGTACTTC. Protein sequence: CASSLSGAQETQYF.

Many counts were recorded for this clonotype. Relative to the germline gene, one junction end is altered; a read error may explain this. V gene TRBV6-1 combines with J gene TRBJ1-3, with D possibly being TRBD1 (6 bases). The CDR3 has 17 amino acids. Germline V gene data show CDR1 as MNHNS and CDR2 as SASEGT. CDR3 nucleotides: TGTGCCAGCAGTCAAGCCGGGACACCCAGCTCTGGAAACACCATATATTTT. Protein product: CASSQAGTPSSGNTIYF.

In this sample, this clonotype turned up a few times. One base away lies a much larger clone, so this may be a sequencing read error. The chain recombines TRBV6-9 with TRBJ1-6, with no clear D. Germline values: CDR1 MNHGY, CDR2 SVAAGI. The CDR3 covers 14 residues. CDR3 in amino acids: CAGSSGPYNSPLHF. CDR3 sequence (DNA): TGTGCCGGCAGTTCTGGACCATATAATTCACCCCTCCACTTT.

This clonotype was observed a single time. This may be a read error, as it is one base from a much larger clone. The V and J genes are TRBV11-3 and TRBJ2-1; D is unresolved. The germline V gene encodes CDR1 SGHNT and CDR2 YENEEA. This CDR3 is 14 amino acids long. CDR3 loop: CASSFSDLADELFF. The CDR3 DNA sequence: TGTGCCAGCAGCTTCTCGGACCTGGCGGATGAGCTGTTCTTC.

This clonotype was found many times. This chain joins TRBV2 and TRBJ2-1; 16 bases are a match to TRBD2. V dropped 4 bases and J dropped 0; count of bases not matched to a gene: 3. Germline V gene data show CDR1 as SNHLY and CDR2 as FYNNEI. The CDR3 has 18 amino acids. In DNA form, the CDR3 reads TGTGCCAGCAGTGGGGGACTAGCGGGAGGGTCCTCCTACAATGAGCAGTTCTTC. Amino acids: CASSGGLAGGSSYNEQFF.

In its sample, this clonotype was seen many times. The CDR3: CASTRGGRGSYEQYF. The CDR3 bases are TGTGCCAGCACACGGGGCGGGAGAGGCTCCTACGAGCAGTACTTC. The chain uses TRBV6-1 and TRBJ2-7; 7 bases line up with TRBD2. The CDR3 is made up of 15 amino acids. Germline values: CDR1 MNHNS, CDR2 SASEGT. V gave up 7 bases and J gave up 0 bases; unmatched junction bases: 9.

Ten or more counts support this clonotype. V and J are TRBV27 and TRBJ2-1; 12 bases align to TRBD2. CDR3 size: 15 residues. Germline CDR1 reads MNHEY; CDR2 reads SMNVEV (reference sequence). The V segment lost 4 bases and the J segment 8 bases; nucleotides outside the gene matches: 6. CDR3 DNA sequence: TGTGCCAGCAGTTATCTAGCGGGAGGGGTCTATGAGCAGTTCTTC. This encodes CASSYLAGGVYEQFF.

In this sample, this clonotype turned up many times. The chain combines TRBV12-3 or TRBV12-4 with TRBJ2-5, with TRBD2 identical over 10 bases. Trimming took 5 bases from V and 2 from J; bases not matched to a gene: 5. The CDR3 has 15 residues. The CDR3 loop is CASSRVAGGQETQYF. Here the CDR3 DNA reads TGTGCCAGCAGTCGGGTAGCGGGAGGTCAAGAGACCCAGTACTTC.

There are many counts of this clonotype. This chain connects TRBV20-1 to TRBJ2-1, with TRBD2 identical over 13 bases. Looked up from germline, CDR1 is DFQATT and CDR2 is SNEGSKA (reference sequence). With V trimmed by 5 bases and J by 9 bases, 16 bases remained unmatched. The CDR3 has 17 amino acids. The CDR3 loop reads CSAQPYRTSGSSGEQFF. CDR3 in DNA: TGCAGTGCTCAACCCTATCGGACTAGCGGGAGCAGTGGTGAGCAGTTCTTC.

A word on this clonotype: This may come from a read error, since a much larger clone is one base off. The chain is built from TRBV7-2 and TRBJ2-2; possible D gene TRBD2, 6 bases. CDR1 is SGHTA and CDR2 is FQGNSA in the germline V gene. The CDR3 is made up of 18 amino acids. The V end lost 2 bases, the J end lost 7 bases, and 23 bases lay between the germline ends. CDR3 in amino acids: CASSLQSGTPTEIGELFF. The CDR3 coding sequence is TGTGCCAGCAGCTTACAGTCCGGGACTCCCACTGAAATCGGGGAGCTGTTTTTT.

This clonotype was recorded many times. This chain uses TRBV28 with TRBJ2-7; D possibly corresponds to TRBD1 (6 bases). The CDR3 is made up of 16 amino acids. V was pared by 2 bases and J by 2 bases, with 16 bases between. Germline values: CDR1 MDHEN, CDR2 SYDVKM. CDR3 loop: CASSLGGAGLPYEQYF. The DNA for the CDR3 is TGTGCCAGCAGTTTAGGGGGCGCGGGCCTTCCCTACGAGCAGTACTTC.

In its sample, this clonotype was seen a few times. A much larger clone sits a single nucleotide away, making a read error possible. The chain uses TRBV2 and TRBJ2-5; 7 bases agree with TRBD2. The junction had 18 bases not matched to a gene; V was cut back by 3 bases and J by 5 bases. The CDR3 has 18 residues. Germline V gene data show CDR1 as SNHLY and CDR2 as FYNNEI. This chain's CDR3 is CASSEVRDYYSKLETQYF. CDR3 bases: TGTGCCAGCAGTGAGGTACGGGACTACTATTCCAAGTTGGAGACCCAGTACTTC. The whole variable domain, filled in from reference TRBV2 and TRBJ2-5, reads EPEVTQTPSHQVTQMGQEVILRCVPISNHLYFYWYRQILGQKVEFLVSFYNNEISEKSEIFDDQFSVERPDGSNFTLKIRSTKLEDSAMYFCASSEVRDYYSKLETQYFGPGTRLLVL.

This clonotype was counted a few times. The J gene is TRBJ2-7, the V gene TRBV7-9; 7 nucleotides agree with TRBD2. CDR1 SEHNR and CDR2 FQNEAQ come from the germline V gene (reference sequence). Trimming at V came to 2 bases and at J to 3 bases, leaving 4 bases not matched to a gene. CDR3 length: 14 residues. For the CDR3, the DNA is TGTGCCAGCAGCTTACGGGAGGAGATCTACGAGCAGTACTTC. It encodes CASSLREEIYEQYF.